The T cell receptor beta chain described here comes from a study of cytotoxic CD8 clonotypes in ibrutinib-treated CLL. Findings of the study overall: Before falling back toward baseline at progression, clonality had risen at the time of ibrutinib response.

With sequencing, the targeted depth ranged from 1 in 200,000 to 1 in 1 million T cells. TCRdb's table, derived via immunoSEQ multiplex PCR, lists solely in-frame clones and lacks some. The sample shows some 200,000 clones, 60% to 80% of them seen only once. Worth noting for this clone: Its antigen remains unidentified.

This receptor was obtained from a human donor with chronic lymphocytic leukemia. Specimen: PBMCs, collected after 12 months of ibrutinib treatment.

This CDR3 is CASSIDPFLYGYTF. The CDR3 DNA sequence: TGTGCCAGTAGTATTGACCCGTTCTTATATGGCTACACCTTC. The chain uses TRBV19 and TRBJ1-2; D is undetermined. Germline-derived CDR1 and CDR2 are LNHDA and SQIVND (reference sequence). This CDR3 is built from 14 residues. V was clipped by 3 bases and J by 5 bases, with 13 bases between them.